The 16 T cell receptor beta chains listed next were all sequenced from one sample in a study of blood T cell repertoires in COVID-19. Using immunoSEQ multiplex PCR, the repertoire was profiled, and TCRdb retains in-frame clones only, with some absent. The data hold some 360,000 clones, with approximately 87% observed a single time. The sample was peripheral blood. Receptors originate from a woman aged 55 to 70 with COVID-19, enrolled during active disease.

The J gene is TRBJ1-3, the V gene TRBV4-1; D call uncertain. This CDR3 region has 17 residues. V dropped 4 bases and J dropped 0 bases, with 16 bases sitting between them. Per the germline V gene, CDR1 is MGHRA and CDR2 is YSYEKL. The CDR3 DNA sequence: TGCGCCAGCAGCCTAGGGAGGGCACGGACCTCTGGAAACACCATATATTTT. Amino acid sequence: CASSLGRARTSGNTIYF.

This rearrangement joins TRBV28 to TRBJ1-4; D is ambiguous. Germline-derived CDR1 and CDR2 are MDHEN and SYDVKM. V was trimmed by 3 bases and J by 6 bases, leaving 11 bases between them. CDR3 size: 14 residues. CDR3 bases: TGTGCCAGCAGTTTGCGTGGTCTTGATGAAAAACTGTTTTTT. The encoded protein is CASSLRGLDEKLFF.

This chain links TRBV2 with TRBJ1-2; 7 positions match TRBD1. Trimming at V came to 5 bases and at J to 7 bases, leaving 7 bases not matched to a gene. The CDR3 spans 13 residues. In germline, CDR1 is SNHLY, CDR2 FYNNEI. The CDR3 is CASSQDRDIGYTF. CDR3 DNA sequence: TGTGCCAGCAGTCAAGACAGGGATATTGGCTACACCTTC.

In its sample, this clone was seen once. The rearrangement joins TRBV12-5 to TRBJ1-2; no definite D call. CDR1 is LGHNT, CDR2 FRNRAP, per germline. This CDR3 region has 14 residues. The ends were cut back, 3 bases at V and 8 bases at J, with 16 bases in the middle. The CDR3 DNA reads as TGTGCTAGTGGTTTACTCCAAACACGAGCGGGCTACACCTTC. This translates into CASGLLQTRAGYTF.

The genes are TRBV18 and TRBJ1-6, with D possibly TRBD1 on 6 matching bases. Deletions cut 6 bases from V and 9 bases from J, with 15 bases between. This CDR3 comprises 14 residues. Per germline, CDR1 KGHSH and CDR2 LQKENI. The CDR3 nucleotides are TGTGCCAGCTCCCTCACAGGGACGGGTTCACCCCTCCACTTT. This codes for CASSLTGTGSPLHF. The full variable domain, with the rest looked up from reference TRBV18 and TRBJ1-6, is NAGVMQNPRHLVRRRGQEARLRCSPMKGHSHVYWYRQLPEEGLKFMVYLQKENIIDESGMPKERFSAEFPKEGPSILRIQQVVRGDSAAYFCASSLTGTGSPLHFGNGTRLTVT.

CDR3 bases: TGTGCCAGCAGCCGGCCGGACAGGGTCGATGGCTACACCTTC. It specifies CASSRPDRVDGYTF. V and J are TRBV4-2 and TRBJ1-2; 8 bases map to TRBD1. Germline CDR1 LGHNA, CDR2 YNFKEQ. The CDR3 is 14 amino acids. The V gene end was trimmed by 4 bases and the J gene end by 6 bases; junction bases not matched to a gene: 7.

The chain carries TRBV2 and TRBJ2-3; the match to TRBD2 covers 11 bases. V lost 7 bases and J lost 4; bases outside the gene matches: 4. The length of the CDR3 is 14 residues. Germline-derived CDR1 and CDR2 are SNHLY and FYNNEI. The CDR3 reads CASMVSGGADTQYF. The CDR3 DNA follows: TGTGCCAGCATGGTTAGCGGGGGGGCAGATACGCAGTATTTT.

This chain uses TRBV3-1 (or the pseudogene TRBV3-2) with TRBJ1-2; weak D call: TRBD1 (5 bases). Germline V gene lookup returns CDR1 LGHDT and CDR2 YNNKEL (reference sequence). The CDR3 is 13 residues long. Trimming cost V 4 bases and J 2 bases, with 8 bases left between them. The CDR3 loop is CASSLGQNYGYTF. In nucleotides, the CDR3 is TGTGCCAGCAGCCTGGGGCAGAACTATGGCTACACCTTC.

The V call is TRBV6-2 or TRBV6-3, the J call TRBJ1-1; D may be TRBD1 (5 bases). V was cut by 6 bases and J by 4 bases, with 12 bases left in between. Per the germline V gene, CDR1 is MNHEY and CDR2 is SVGEGT. The length of the CDR3 is 13 residues. CDR3 nucleotides: TGTGCCAGCAGCCCCCGCGGGGGCACTGAAGCTTTCTTT. Translated: CASSPRGGTEAFF.

This chain connects TRBV7-2 to TRBJ2-1, with 7 bases identical to TRBD2. This CDR3 is 15 amino acids long. V was pared by 1 base and J by 9 bases, with 9 bases of the junction left unmatched. CDR1 is SGHTA and CDR2 is FQGNSA in the germline V gene. The CDR3 sequence is CASSLEVGSGVEQFF. Here the CDR3 DNA reads TGTGCCAGCAGCTTAGAGGTGGGGAGCGGGGTTGAGCAGTTCTTC.

This clone has more than one count but fewer than ten. The chain carries TRBV19 and TRBJ1-4; D unresolved. This CDR3 comprises 13 residues. CDR1 is LNHDA and CDR2 is SQIVND in the germline V gene (reference sequence). V lost 6 bases, J lost 7 bases, and 12 bases lay in between. The CDR3 region is CASRHPNSEKLFF. The CDR3 nucleotides read TGTGCCAGTAGGCATCCTAACAGTGAAAAACTGTTTTTT.

The V call is TRBV27, the J call TRBJ2-1, with 7 bases matching TRBD1. CDR3 length equals 14 residues. V lost 5 bases, J lost 3 bases, and 4 bases stayed unmatched. CDR1 and CDR2 (germline): MNHEY, SMNVEV (reference sequence). CDR3 bases: TGTGCCAGCAGTCGTCCAGGGGGCTACAATGAGCAGTTCTTC. Its translation: CASSRPGGYNEQFF.

This clone was detected only once. Other DNA variants within this sample encode the same CDR3. The chain joins TRBV18 to TRBJ2-7, with a tentative D call TRBD2 (6 bases). The germline gives CDR1 KGHSH, CDR2 LQKENI. The CDR3 is 12 amino acids. Trimming removed 3 bases at V and 4 bases at J, with 7 bases between. CDR3 nucleotide sequence: TGTGCCAGCTCACCGGGGGGTTACGAGCAGTACTTC. It specifies CASSPGGYEQYF.

The chain links TRBV6-5 to TRBJ1-4; 7 bases fit TRBD1. The CDR3 totals 14 residues. Germline V lookup: CDR1 MNHEY, CDR2 SVGAGI. Trimming at V came to 4 bases and at J to 8 bases, leaving 7 bases not matched to a gene. The CDR3 nucleotides read TGTGCCAGCAGTTTCCGACAGGGCCGAGAAAAACTGTTTTTT. Residues: CASSFRQGREKLFF.

The chain has TRBV4-1 and TRBJ1-1; D is perhaps TRBD1 (6 bases). The germline V gene has CDR1 MGHRA and CDR2 YSYEKL. The CDR3 covers 17 residues. V was clipped by 4 bases and J by 0 bases, with 18 bases between them. This chain's CDR3 is CASSLTRGRGLNTEAFF. In DNA form, the CDR3 reads TGCGCCAGCAGCCTCACCAGGGGCAGGGGACTGAACACTGAAGCTTTCTTT.

The chain joins TRBV6-5 to TRBJ2-7, with TRBD1 identical over 8 bases. CDR1 and CDR2 from the germline V gene are MNHEY and SVGAGI. The CDR3 is 12 amino acids. Germline trimming cut 3 bases from V and 7 bases from J; bases unmatched to any gene: 2. CDR3 in amino acids: CASSYTGGEQYF. DNA for the CDR3: TGTGCCAGCAGTTATACAGGGGGGGAGCAGTACTTC.